These 22 T cell receptor beta chains share one sample of origin, sequenced in a study of CD8+CD57+ T cells in acquired aplastic anemia. Genomic DNA, the template, was used for profiling of the TCR beta VDJ and CDR3. MiXCR was run by TCRdb on the reads, yielding one entry per CDR3 protein. In the table there are some 190,000 distinct CDR3 sequences, 45% to 50% of which are singletons. The sequenced sample consisted of sorted CD4+, CD8+, or CD8+CD57+ T cells (not recorded which) from PBMCs. All receptors come from a human donor in good health.

The chain links TRBV7-9 to TRBJ2-7, with TRBD2 identical over 11 bases. The J call may not be correct, given that the DNA end is closer to TRBJ2-1. The CDR3 loop spans 14 amino acids. Germline V lookup: CDR1 SEHNR, CDR2 FQNEAQ (reference sequence). CDR3 DNA: TGTGCCAGCAGCCTTAGCGGGAGGGACAATGAGCAGTTCTTC. Its translation: CASSLSGRDNEQFF.

Concerning this clonotype itself: Germline is not matched at one junction end, which may reflect a read error. This sequence joins TRBV29-1 and TRBJ1-1, with TRBD1 identical over 7 bases. The CDR3 covers 11 residues. In germline, CDR1 is SQVTM, CDR2 ANQGSEA. CDR3 DNA sequence: TGCGGCGTGTACAGGGGCCACGGAGCTTTCTTT. Translating it yields CGVYRGHGAFF.

The chain has TRBV2 and TRBJ2-7, with D possibly matching TRBD1 (5 bases). The V and J ends lost 3 bases and 0 bases respectively, with 12 bases between them. The CDR3 loop spans 15 amino acids. Germline V gene lookup returns CDR1 SNHLY and CDR2 FYNNEI. The CDR3 DNA sequence: TGTGCCAGCAGTGAGGGCAGGGAAAGCTCCTACGAGCAGTACTTC. Protein sequence: CASSEGRESSYEQYF.

On this clonotype: Germline and junction disagree at one end, which may indicate a read error. This sequence joins TRBV11-2 and TRBJ1-3; no clear D gene. The CDR3 spans 12 residues. Per the germline V gene, CDR1 is SGHAT and CDR2 is FQNNGV. The CDR3 is CASSLEGHTIYF. In DNA, the CDR3 is TGTGCCAGTAGCTTAGAGGGCCACACCATATATTTT.

The gene calls are TRBV2 and TRBJ1-4; the D is unclear. Trimming left V 4 bases short and J 0 bases short, with 6 bases between. Germline CDR1 is SNHLY and CDR2 is FYNNEI. The CDR3 runs 14 residues. The CDR3 is CASSVDTTNEKLFF. The CDR3 nucleotides read TGTGCCAGCAGTGTGGATACAACTAATGAAAAACTGTTTTTT. Full variable domain (missing parts from reference TRBV2 and TRBJ1-4): EPEVTQTPSHQVTQMGQEVILRCVPISNHLYFYWYRQILGQKVEFLVSFYNNEISEKSEIFDDQFSVERPDGSNFTLKIRSTKLEDSAMYFCASSVDTTNEKLFFGSGTQLSVL.

The gene calls are TRBV7-2 and TRBJ2-5; D possibly corresponds to TRBD1 (6 bases). Trimming took off 5 bases at V and 5 bases at J, with 21 bases between the two ends. Germline V gene lookup returns CDR1 SGHTA and CDR2 FQGNSA. This CDR3 has 16 residues. The CDR3 bases are TGTGCCAGCAGCGGAGTCCGGGACACTCTAGGCGAGACCCAGTACTTC. It yields the protein CASSGVRDTLGETQYF.

The chain joins TRBV10-3 to TRBJ1-5, with a possible D match to TRBD1 (6 bases). Per the germline V gene, CDR1 is ENHRY and CDR2 is SYGVKD. The CDR3 is 15 amino acids. Trimming took off 4 bases at V and 2 bases at J, with 12 bases between the two ends. The CDR3 DNA reads as TGTGCCATCAGTGGCAGGGGATCGGGCAATCAGCCCCAGCATTTT. Its translation: CAISGRGSGNQPQHF.

The chain employs TRBV7-6 and TRBJ2-3; D is perhaps TRBD1 (6 bases). The CDR3 runs 18 residues. Germline lookup yields CDR1 SGHVS and CDR2 FNYEAQ. The V end was cut by 2 bases, the J end by 2 bases, with 20 bases between. This CDR3 is CASSLFTDTGLNTDTQYF. The CDR3 region has the DNA TGTGCCAGCAGCTTATTCACGGACACAGGGCTAAACACAGATACGCAGTATTTT.

The V gene is TRBV18, the J gene TRBJ1-1; D possibly corresponds to TRBD1 (6 bases). CDR3 length: 15 amino acids. Germline values: CDR1 KGHSH, CDR2 LQKENI. V lost 2 bases and J lost 3, with 13 bases in between. The DNA of the CDR3 is TGTGCCAGCTCACCAAACGGACAGTGGGACACTGAAGCTTTCTTT. It translates to CASSPNGQWDTEAFF.

The chain couples TRBV7-9 to TRBJ2-7, with 9 positions matching TRBD2. Germline loops: CDR1 SEHNR, CDR2 FQNEAQ (reference sequence). The CDR3 is 15 amino acids. J lost 0 bases, V lost 3 bases, and 3 bases had no gene match. The CDR3 coding sequence is TGTGCCAGCAGCTTCGGCGGGGGGGGCTCCTACGAGCAGTACTTC. Protein sequence: CASSFGGGGSYEQYF.

This clonotype was detected only a few times. V is TRBV27 and J is TRBJ2-5; D possibly matches TRBD1 or TRBD2 (5 bases each). Germline loops: CDR1 MNHEY, CDR2 SMNVEV (reference sequence). Trimming stripped 1 base from V and 5 bases from J, with 11 bases between. The CDR3 spans 14 residues. This CDR3 reads CASSLYRTGETQYF. The CDR3 DNA sequence: TGTGCCAGCAGTTTATACAGGACTGGGGAGACCCAGTACTTC.

This clonotype was seen repeatedly, ten times or more. This chain joins TRBV4-1 and TRBJ1-1; 7 bases align to TRBD1. Germline CDR1 is MGHRA and CDR2 is YSYEKL. The junction had 5 bases not matched to a gene; V was cut back by 0 bases and J by 1 base. The CDR3 sequence is 16 residues long. The CDR3 DNA is TGCGCCAGCAGCCAAGAACCGGGACAGAAGAACACTGAAGCTTTCTTT. Its protein is CASSQEPGQKNTEAFF.

This chain joins TRBV18 and TRBJ2-7; D uncertain. The CDR3 extends over 15 amino acids. With 2 bases removed from V and 2 bases from J, the gap between germline ends came to 13 bases. From germline, CDR1 is KGHSH and CDR2 LQKENI. Here the CDR3 reads CASSPRPTATYEQYF. DNA for the CDR3: TGTGCCAGCTCACCAAGACCGACCGCAACCTACGAGCAGTACTTC.

Ten or more counts support this clonotype. The chain joins TRBV19 to TRBJ1-5; D is possibly TRBD1 (5 bases). V was pared by 6 bases and J by 2 bases, with 8 bases between. The CDR3 contains 13 residues. Per germline, CDR1 LNHDA and CDR2 SQIVND (reference sequence). The CDR3 region has the DNA TGTGCCAGTAGGAGGGGTGGCAATCAGCCCCAGCATTTT. Its translation is CASRRGGNQPQHF.

This clonotype was counted ten times or more. This rearrangement joins TRBV19 to TRBJ1-3; weak D call: TRBD1 (5 bases). The ends were cut back, 5 bases at V and 0 bases at J, with 14 bases in the middle. From germline, CDR1 is LNHDA and CDR2 SQIVND (reference sequence). This CDR3 has 16 residues. CDR3 amino acids: CASSPGTGYSGNTIYF. The CDR3 bases are TGTGCCAGTAGTCCCGGGACGGGTTACTCTGGAAACACCATATATTTT.

This clonotype occurred many times. The chain recombines TRBV6-2 or TRBV6-3 with TRBJ1-1; D gene ambiguous. V lost 2 bases and J lost 4, with 8 bases in between. Germline CDR1 and CDR2: MNHEY and SVGEGT. There are 13 residues in the CDR3. The CDR3 is CASSYGKVTEAFF. The CDR3 bases are TGTGCCAGCAGTTACGGCAAGGTCACTGAAGCTTTCTTT.

This clonotype showed up just once. The rearrangement joins TRBV7-6 to TRBJ2-7; D may be TRBD1 (6 bases). CDR1 is SGHVS and CDR2 is FNYEAQ in the germline V gene. The CDR3 consists of 15 residues. V lost 2 bases and J 1 base, leaving 12 bases between the germline ends. CDR3: CASSLSDSVSYEQYF. CDR3 coding DNA: TGTGCCAGCAGCTTATCGGACAGCGTATCCTACGAGCAGTACTTC.

The chain uses TRBV24-1 and TRBJ2-5, with 10 bases fitting TRBD1. Germline-derived CDR1 and CDR2 are KGHDR and SFDVKD. The trim removed 8 bases at V and 7 bases at J, leaving 6 bases unmatched. The CDR3 is 13 residues long. CDR3 amino acids: CATKGQGFGTQYF. The CDR3 DNA follows: TGTGCCACCAAGGGACAGGGGTTCGGGACCCAGTACTTC.

This clonotype was recorded only once. V usage is TRBV20-1 and J usage is TRBJ2-7, with D maybe TRBD2 (5 bases). V was trimmed by 6 bases and J by 2 bases, leaving 14 bases between them. This CDR3 has 13 amino acids. Germline CDR1 DFQATT, CDR2 SNEGSKA (reference sequence). CDR3 sequence: CSALRAATYEQYF. The CDR3 DNA sequence: TGCAGTGCCCTGCGAGCGGCCACCTACGAGCAGTACTTC.

This chain connects TRBV20-1 to TRBJ2-3; D is possibly TRBD1 (5 bases). Deletions cut 0 bases from V and 3 bases from J, with 13 bases between. The CDR3 consists of 15 residues. Germline CDR1 reads DFQATT; CDR2 reads SNEGSKA (reference sequence). This CDR3 is CSARDLGVGTDTQYF. In DNA form, the CDR3 reads TGCAGTGCTAGAGATCTAGGGGTGGGAACAGATACGCAGTATTTT.

The sample holds many counts of this clonotype. This chain uses TRBV12-5 with TRBJ2-7, with D perhaps TRBD2 (5 bases). Per the germline V gene, CDR1 is LGHNT and CDR2 is FRNRAP. The CDR3 sequence is 12 residues long. Trimming stripped 4 bases from V and 2 bases from J, with 6 bases between. In DNA, the CDR3 is TGTGCTAGTGGTTGGGAGCCCTACGAGCAGTACTTC. Translating it yields CASGWEPYEQYF.

V usage is TRBV11-2 and J usage is TRBJ2-2, with 7 nucleotides matching TRBD1. The CDR3 has 18 amino acids. Germline CDR1 reads SGHAT; CDR2 reads FQNNGV. V shed 2 bases and J 2 bases; nucleotides not matched to a gene: 11. The CDR3 reads CASSLSFIGTDNTGELFF. Written as DNA, the CDR3 is TGTGCCAGCAGCTTATCTTTCATAGGGACAGATAACACCGGGGAGCTGTTTTTT.